This T cell receptor beta chain originates from a study of OX40 agonist ivuxolimab in advanced cancers. General study points: Also showing low normalized T-cell clonal expansion were some of the nonresponders. At 0.1 to 3.0 mg/kg, CD4+ and CD8+ blood T cells expanded clonally by week 6.

The CDR3 sequence is 14 residues long. The V gene's germline CDR1 is SGHTA and CDR2 FQGTGA. V dropped 4 bases and J dropped 6 bases, with 12 bases sitting between them. This clone was counted a single time. As yet, its antigen is unknown. Autoimmune disease history or systemic immunosuppression was exclusionary. Sampling of blood occurred at baseline, cycle 4 day 1, and cycle 7 day 1. Repertoires were generated with immunoSEQ multiplex PCR, while TCRdb's copy carries only in-frame clones and drops some. Of over 8,000 clones detected, 88% appear once; the ten largest clones hold roughly 15%. The receptor was isolated from an adult with an advanced solid tumor such as melanoma, head and neck, liver or kidney cancer. The chain carries TRBV7-3 and TRBJ2-2; no clear D gene. The source was CD4+ or CD8+ T cells sorted from blood, collected in a trial of the OX40 agonist ivuxolimab. This CDR3 reads CASSSELSAGELFF. The CDR3 coding sequence is TGTGCCAGCAGCTCTGAATTGAGCGCCGGGGAGCTGTTTTTT.